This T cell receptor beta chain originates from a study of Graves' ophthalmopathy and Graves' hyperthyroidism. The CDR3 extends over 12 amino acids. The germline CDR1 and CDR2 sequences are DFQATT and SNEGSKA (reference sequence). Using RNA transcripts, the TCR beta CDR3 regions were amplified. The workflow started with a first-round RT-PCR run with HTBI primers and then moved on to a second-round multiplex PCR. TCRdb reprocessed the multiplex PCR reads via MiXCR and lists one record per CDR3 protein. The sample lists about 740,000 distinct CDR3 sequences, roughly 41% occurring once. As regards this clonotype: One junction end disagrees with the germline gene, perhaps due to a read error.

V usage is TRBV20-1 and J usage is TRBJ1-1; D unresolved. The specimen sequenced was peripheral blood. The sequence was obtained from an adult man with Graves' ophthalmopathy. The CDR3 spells CGAWSVNTEAFF. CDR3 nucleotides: TGCGGTGCATGGTCGGTGAACACTGAAGCTTTCTTT.